Described below is a single T cell receptor beta chain sequence and its context. Per the study methods: From reference gene primer amplification, estimates of nucleated cell counts were derived. Using immunoSEQ multiplex PCR, the repertoire was profiled, and TCRdb retains in-frame clones only, with some absent. D and trimming were read from the DNA, whereas the V and J calls and clone size are those reported in that table. The data show approximately 230,000 clones, approximately 89% seen once. The data were taken from a study of blood T cell repertoires in COVID-19. Across the whole study: From the United States, Italy and Spain came samples of acute and convalescent COVID-19. The analysed material was cDNA or gDNA that came from T cells, B-cell-depleted T cells, or PBMCs.

Germline CDR1 and CDR2: MDHEN and SYDVKM. V was pared by 11 bases and J by 4 bases, with 6 bases of the junction left unmatched. This CDR3 is 14 amino acids long. The gene calls are TRBV28 and TRBJ1-6; 9 bases are a match to TRBD1. The clonotype comes from a woman aged 25 to 39 with COVID-19, enrolled during active disease. Sequenced material: peripheral blood. The CDR3 DNA follows: TGTGCCTCACAGGGGGCAGTGTATAATTCACCCCTCCACTTT. It specifies CASQGAVYNSPLHF.